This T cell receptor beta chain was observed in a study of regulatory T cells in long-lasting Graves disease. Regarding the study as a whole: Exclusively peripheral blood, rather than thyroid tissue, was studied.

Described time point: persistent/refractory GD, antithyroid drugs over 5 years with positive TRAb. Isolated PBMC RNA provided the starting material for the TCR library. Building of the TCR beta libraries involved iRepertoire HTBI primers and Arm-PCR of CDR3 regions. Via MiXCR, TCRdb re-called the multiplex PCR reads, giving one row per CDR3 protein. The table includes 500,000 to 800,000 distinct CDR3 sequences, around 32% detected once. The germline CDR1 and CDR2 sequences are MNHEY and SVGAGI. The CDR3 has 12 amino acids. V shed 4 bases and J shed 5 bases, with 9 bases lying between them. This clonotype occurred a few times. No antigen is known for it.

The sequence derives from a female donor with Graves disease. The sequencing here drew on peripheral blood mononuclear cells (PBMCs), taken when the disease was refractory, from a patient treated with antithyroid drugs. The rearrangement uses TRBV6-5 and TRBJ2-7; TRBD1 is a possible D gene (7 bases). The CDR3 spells CASSFRGDEQYF. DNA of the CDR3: TGTGCCAGCAGTTTCAGGGGGGACGAGCAGTACTTC.